A single TCR beta chain is shown here with its context. Its antigen is not known. The method was immunoSEQ multiplex PCR; TCRdb's version includes in-frame clones alone and lacks a portion of them. The table has a few million clones, almost 96% seen once. The germline gives CDR1 SGDLS, CDR2 YYNGEE. V was cut by 5 bases and J by 1 base, with 6 bases left in between. The CDR3 consists of 13 residues. The data originate from a study of shared clonotypes between healthy human individuals. Turning to the study itself: In total, the donors were two women and a few men aged 18 to 49.

General study points: Across a handful of donors, naive CD4 shared 4.5% to 6%, naive CD8 more than 3%, memory CD4 roughly 2.5%, memory CD8 about 0.38%.

Sequences were obtained from naive CD4+ T cells sorted from blood. Documented subset: CD45RA+ positively selected. This receptor was identified in a man younger than 35 in good health. This chain links TRBV9 with TRBJ2-2; D not resolved. As DNA, the CDR3 is TGTGCCAGCAGGGGCCAGAACACCGGGGAGCTGTTTTTT. Protein: CASRGQNTGELFF. The whole variable domain, remainder taken from reference TRBV9 and TRBJ2-2, is DSGVTQTPKHLITATGQRVTLRCSPRSGDLSVYWYQQSLDQGLQFLIQYYNGEERAKGNILERFSAQQFPDLHSELNLSSLELGDSALYFCASRGQNTGELFFGEGSRLTVL.